Listed below are T cell receptor delta chains from one sample, sequenced in a study of Vδ1+ human thymocytes. TCRdb fed the multiplex PCR reads to CATT. In the table there are 23,000 or so delta-chain clones, around 7.4% of which are singletons. Sequences were obtained from Vdelta1+ gamma-delta thymocytes from the thymus. Every receptor here comes from a girl under three years old who had congenital heart surgery. Each CDR3 is given with its conserved first and last residue. A D gene is named only where the DNA matches it firmly. A clone size is listed for some rows: how often the clone was seen (once, few, many), or a class if it is expanded.

medium-sized	.	TRDV2	TRDJ1	TGTGCCTGTGCTGTTGGGGAAACGGGGACAGACCAGTTTACTGGGTCCGTAAAACTCATCTTT	CACAVGETGTDQFTGSVKLIF
few	TRDD3	TRDV1	TRDJ1	TGTGCTCTTGGGTGCCTACGAGTAGGGGATACAAGGTACACCGATAAACTCATCTTT	CALGCLRVGDTRYTDKLIF
.	.	TRDV1	TRDJ1	TGTGCTCTTGGGGAACCAACCATAGGTTTTCCATTCGCTCCCTGGGACCGCACCGATAAACTCATCTTT	CALGEPTIGFPFAPWDRTDKLIF
few	.	TRDV1	TRDJ1	TGTGCTCTTGGGGAACTTAGGCAGAAGGGGAACCGACTCACCGATAAACTCATCTTT	CALGELRQKGNRLTDKLIF
.	TRDD3	TRDV1	TRDJ1	TGTGCTCTTGGGGAACCGGTGAACTGGGGGATACAGCCCACCGATAAACTCATCTTT	CALGEPVNWGIQPTDKLIF
.	TRDD3	TRDV1	TRDJ1	TGTGCTCTCACCTCGGAAGTTGGGGGAGAGTACACCGATAAACTCATCTTT	CALTSEVGGEYTDKLIF
few	TRDD2	TRDV1	TRDJ1	TGTGCTCTTGGGGAAAAGGTAGACCTTCCTCCAACCACACCCGATAAACTCATCTTT	CALGEKVDLPPTTPDKLIF
few	.	TRDV1	TRDJ1	TGTGCTCTTGGGGAACGGCCCTCCTTCCTACGGAGGGGGATACGCCCCGATAAACTCATCTTT	CALGERPSFLRRGIRPDKLIF
.	.	TRDV1	TRDJ1	TGTGCTCTTGGGGAGGATCTTCGGGATCCGGCCGATAAACTCATCTTT	CALGEDLRDPADKLIF
.	TRDD3	TRDV1	TRDJ1	TGTGCTCTTGGGGTATTGGGGGATAAAGGCGCCGCCGATAAACTCATCTTT	CALGVLGDKGAADKLIF
.	.	TRDV1	TRDJ1	TGTGCTCTTGGGGGTCAAGGCGCGTCGGCGTACACCGATAAACTCATCTTT	CALGGQGASAYTDKLIF
few	.	TRDV1	TRDJ1	TGTGCTCTTCTTTCGGGGGACCCTACCGATAAACTCATCTTT	CALLSGDPTDKLIF
few	TRDD2	TRDV1	TRDJ1	TGTGCTCTTGGGGAATGGATTCTGGCTTCCTACTACGGTTGGGGCCTGGGAACCGATAAACTCATCTTT	CALGEWILASYYGWGLGTDKLIF
few	.	TRDV1	TRDJ1	TGTGCTCTTGGGGAACGCCCGTTCCGTACCCGGCGGAGGGACAAACTCATCTTT	CALGERPFRTRRRDKLIF
.	.	TRDV1	TRDJ1	TGTGCTCTTGGGGAACCCTACGAGTGGGGACCCACCGATAAACTCATCTTT	CALGEPYEWGPTDKLIF
.	TRDD3	TRDV1	TRDJ1	TGTGCTCTTGGGGAACTAGAGAGCACTGGGGGCCCGTACACCGATAAACTCATCTTT	CALGELESTGGPYTDKLIF
medium-sized	TRDD3	TRDV2	TRDJ1	TGTGCCTGTGACACGGGCTGGGGGTCCCACTCTTACACCGATAAACTCATCTTT	CACDTGWGSHSYTDKLIF
.	.	TRDV1	TRDJ1	TGTGCTCTTGGGGAACTATACTACTCGGTGGGGGTAGGAAAACTCATCTTT	CALGELYYSVGVGKLIF
.	TRDD3	TRDV1	TRDJ1	TGTGCTCTTGGGCCTTCCCCAGTACTGGGGGCCGCGGGATACGATAAACTCATCTTT	CALGPSPVLGAAGYDKLIF
few	TRDD3	TRDV1	TRDJ1	TGTGCTCTTGGGAAGGGCCTTCCCCCGTACTGGGGGATGGGTCGGGGACTCATCTTT	CALGKGLPPYWGMGRGLIF
.	.	TRDV1	TRDJ1	TGTGCTCTTGGGGAAGGGCGACGAGAGACTGAAGGGGGTCCTCACATCGATAAACTCATCTTT	CALGEGRRETEGGPHIDKLIF
.	TRDD3	TRDV1	TRDJ1	TGTGCTCTTGGGGAATGTGCTTATATCCCCGAATGGGGGATACGTCCTCGTGGAGATAAACTCATCTTT	CALGECAYIPEWGIRPRGDKLIF
medium-sized	.	TRDV2	TRDJ1	TGTGCCTGTGACACGTCGTCTCACCGGCCAACCGATAAACTCATCTTT	CACDTSSHRPTDKLIF
few	TRDD3	TRDV1	TRDJ1	TGTGCTCTTGGGGAACGGTCGTGGACCTCCTGGGGGATACTTTGCGATAAACTCATCTTT	CALGERSWTSWGILCDKLIF
few	TRDD3	TRDV1	TRDJ1	TGTGCTCTTGGGGAACGAAACCGGCCCGACTGGGGATACGTACGTAACACCGATAAACTCATCTTT	CALGERNRPDWGYVRNTDKLIF
.	TRDD3	TRDV1	TRDJ1	TGTGCTCTTGGGCATTCGTACTCCGACTGGGGGAAGTACACCGATAAACTCATCTTT	CALGHSYSDWGKYTDKLIF
.	TRDD3	TRDV1	TRDJ1	TGTGCTCTTGGGACCGGGGCGTACGTCTATTTACTGGGGGATATAGGAACCGATAAACTCATCTTT	CALGTGAYVYLLGDIGTDKLIF
.	TRDD2	TRDV1	TRDJ1	TGTGCTCTTGGGGAACCCCAAGCCTTCCTACCTCACTGGGGAAAACTCATCTTT	CALGEPQAFLPHWGKLIF
.	TRDD3	TRDV1	TRDJ1	TGTGCTCTTGGGGAACTATGGATCCTGTTGGGATACGGTGGCACCGATAAACTCATCTTT	CALGELWILLGYGGTDKLIF
few	TRDD3	TRDV1	TRDJ1	TGTGCTCTTGGGGAACATGCCGGGGGATACGAGCACACCGATAAACTCATCTTT	CALGEHAGGYEHTDKLIF
few	TRDD3	TRDV1	TRDJ1	TGTGCTCTTGGGGTACGACTCTTCCTACTGGGGGATACCCTAAAACTCATCTTT	CALGVRLFLLGDTLKLIF
few	TRDD2	TRDV1	TRDJ1	TGTGCTCTTGGGGAAGGAGCGCCTTCCTACCTCAAACTCATCTTT	CALGEGAPSYLKLIF
few	TRDD3	TRDV2	TRDJ1	TGTGCCTGTGACACGTTCACTTTACGGCTAAGATACTGGGGGATAAGGGCTCGGTACACCGATAAACTCATCTTT	CACDTFTLRLRYWGIRARYTDKLIF
.	TRDD3	TRDV2	TRDJ1	TGTGCCTGTGACTCCCCTTTCCTACGGAGATGGTGGGGGATATTTACCGATAAACTCATCTTT	CACDSPFLRRWWGIFTDKLIF
few	.	TRDV1	TRDJ1	TGTGCTCTTGGGGATACTGGCCACCCCGGCGGTGGGGGCCACTACACCGATAAACTCATCTTT	CALGDTGHPGGGGHYTDKLIF